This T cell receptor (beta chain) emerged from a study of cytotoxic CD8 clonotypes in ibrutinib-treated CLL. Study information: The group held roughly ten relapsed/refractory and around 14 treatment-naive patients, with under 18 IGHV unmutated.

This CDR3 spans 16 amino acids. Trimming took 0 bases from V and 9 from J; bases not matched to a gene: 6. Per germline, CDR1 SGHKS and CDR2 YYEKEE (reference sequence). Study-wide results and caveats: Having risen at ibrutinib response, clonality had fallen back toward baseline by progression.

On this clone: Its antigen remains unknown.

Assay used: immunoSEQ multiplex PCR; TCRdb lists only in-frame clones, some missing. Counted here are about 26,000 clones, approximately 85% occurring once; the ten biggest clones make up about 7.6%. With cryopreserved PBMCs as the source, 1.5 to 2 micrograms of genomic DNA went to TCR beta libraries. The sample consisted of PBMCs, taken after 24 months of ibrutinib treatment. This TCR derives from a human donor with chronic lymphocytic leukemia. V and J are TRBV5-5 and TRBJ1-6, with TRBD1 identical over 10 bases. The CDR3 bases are TGTGCCAGCAGCTTGGACTCCGGGACAGGGGTTTCACCCCTCCACTTT. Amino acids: CASSLDSGTGVSPLHF.